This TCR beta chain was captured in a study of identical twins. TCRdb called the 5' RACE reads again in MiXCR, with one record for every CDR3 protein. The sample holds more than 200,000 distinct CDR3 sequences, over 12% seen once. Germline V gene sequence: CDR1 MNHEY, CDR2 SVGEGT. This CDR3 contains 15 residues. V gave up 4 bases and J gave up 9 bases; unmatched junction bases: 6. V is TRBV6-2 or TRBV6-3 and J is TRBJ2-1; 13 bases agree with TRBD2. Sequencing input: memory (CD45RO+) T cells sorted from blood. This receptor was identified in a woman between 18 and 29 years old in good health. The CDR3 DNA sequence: TGTGCCAGCAGTTCATGGACTAGCGGGAGTGCTGAGCAGTTCTTC. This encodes CASSSWTSGSAEQFF.